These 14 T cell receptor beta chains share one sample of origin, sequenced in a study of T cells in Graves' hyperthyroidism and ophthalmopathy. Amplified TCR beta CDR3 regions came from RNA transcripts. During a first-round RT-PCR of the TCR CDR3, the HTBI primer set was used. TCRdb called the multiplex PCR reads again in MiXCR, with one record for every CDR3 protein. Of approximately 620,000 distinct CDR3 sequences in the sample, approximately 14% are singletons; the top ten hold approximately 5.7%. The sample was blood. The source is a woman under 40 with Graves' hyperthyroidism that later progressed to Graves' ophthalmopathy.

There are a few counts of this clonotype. CDR3 amino acids: CASSLATHSYEQYF. CDR3 nucleotides: TGTGCCAGCAGTTTAGCGACCCACTCCTACGAGCAGTACTTC. The V and J genes are TRBV28 and TRBJ2-7; D remains ambiguous. Per the germline V gene, CDR1 is MDHEN and CDR2 is SYDVKM. The CDR3 has 14 residues. V dropped 2 bases and J dropped 0 bases, with 8 bases sitting between them.

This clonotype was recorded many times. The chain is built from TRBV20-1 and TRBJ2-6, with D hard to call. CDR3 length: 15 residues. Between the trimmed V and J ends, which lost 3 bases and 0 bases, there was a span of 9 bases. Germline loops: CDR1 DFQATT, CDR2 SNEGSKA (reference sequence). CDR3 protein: CSAREGSSGANVLTF. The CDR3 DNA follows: TGCAGTGCTAGGGAAGGTTCCTCTGGGGCCAACGTCCTGACTTTC.

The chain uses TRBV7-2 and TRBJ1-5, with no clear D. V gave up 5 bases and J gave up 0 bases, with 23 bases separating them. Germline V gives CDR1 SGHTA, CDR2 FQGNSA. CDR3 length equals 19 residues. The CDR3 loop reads CASSPNGYYSPHSNQPQHF. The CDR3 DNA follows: TGTGCCAGCAGCCCCAACGGGTATTACAGCCCGCATAGCAATCAGCCCCAGCATTTT.

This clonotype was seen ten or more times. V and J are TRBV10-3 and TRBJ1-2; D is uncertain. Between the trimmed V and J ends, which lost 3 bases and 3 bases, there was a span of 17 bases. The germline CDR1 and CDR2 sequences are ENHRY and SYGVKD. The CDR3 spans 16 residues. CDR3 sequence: CAISDTTQILYYGYTF. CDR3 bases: TGTGCCATCAGTGATACAACACAAATCCTTTACTATGGCTACACCTTC.

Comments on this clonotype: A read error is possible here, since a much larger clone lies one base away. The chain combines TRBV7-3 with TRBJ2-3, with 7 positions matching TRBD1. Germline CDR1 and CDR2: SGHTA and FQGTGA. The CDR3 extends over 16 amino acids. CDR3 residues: CASSSSGQSSTDTRYF. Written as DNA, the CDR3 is TGTGCCAGCAGCTCGTCGGGACAGAGTAGCACAGATACGCGGTATTTT.

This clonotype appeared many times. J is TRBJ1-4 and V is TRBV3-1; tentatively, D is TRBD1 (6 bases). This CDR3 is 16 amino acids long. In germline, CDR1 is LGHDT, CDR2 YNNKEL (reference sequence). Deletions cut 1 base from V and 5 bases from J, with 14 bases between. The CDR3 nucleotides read TGTGCCAGCAGCCAAGGAGCTACAGGGACGAATGAAAAACTGTTTTTT. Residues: CASSQGATGTNEKLFF.

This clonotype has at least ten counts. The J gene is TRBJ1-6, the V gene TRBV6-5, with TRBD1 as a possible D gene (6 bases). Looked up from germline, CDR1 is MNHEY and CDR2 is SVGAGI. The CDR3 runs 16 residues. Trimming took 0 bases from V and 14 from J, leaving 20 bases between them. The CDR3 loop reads CASSYSGGQAQFTLHF. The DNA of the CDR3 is TGTGCCAGCAGTTACTCGGGGGGGCAGGCGCAATTCACCCTCCACTTT.

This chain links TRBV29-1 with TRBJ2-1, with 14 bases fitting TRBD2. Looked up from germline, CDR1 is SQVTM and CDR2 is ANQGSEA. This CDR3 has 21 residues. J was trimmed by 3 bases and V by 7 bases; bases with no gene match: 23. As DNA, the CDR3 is TGCAGCGGTGGCCGGGACAGCCTAATTAGGGGGACTAGCGGGAGCTACAATGAGCAGTTCTTC. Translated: CSGGRDSLIRGTSGSYNEQFF.

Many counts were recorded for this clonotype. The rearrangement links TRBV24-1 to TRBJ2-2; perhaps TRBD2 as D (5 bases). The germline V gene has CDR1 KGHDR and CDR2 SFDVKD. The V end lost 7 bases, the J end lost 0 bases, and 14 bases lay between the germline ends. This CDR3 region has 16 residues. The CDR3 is CATSGAGVSNTGELFF. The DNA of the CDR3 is TGTGCCACCAGCGGCGCGGGTGTCTCGAACACCGGGGAGCTGTTTTTT.

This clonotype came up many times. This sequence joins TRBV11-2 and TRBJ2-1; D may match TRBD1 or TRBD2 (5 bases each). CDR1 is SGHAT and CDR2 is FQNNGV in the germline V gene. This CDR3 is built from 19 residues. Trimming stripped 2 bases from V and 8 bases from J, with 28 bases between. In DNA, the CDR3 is TGTGCCAGCAGCTTACAATTCGAGGCGGCCAGGGAGAGAATGGATGAGCAGTTCTTC. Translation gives CASSLQFEAARERMDEQFF.

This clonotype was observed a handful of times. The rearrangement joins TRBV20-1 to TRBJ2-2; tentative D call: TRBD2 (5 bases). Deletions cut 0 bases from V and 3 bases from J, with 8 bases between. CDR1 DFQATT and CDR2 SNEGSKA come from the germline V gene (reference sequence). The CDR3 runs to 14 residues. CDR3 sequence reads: CSARDGLYTGELFF. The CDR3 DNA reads TGCAGTGCTAGAGACGGACTGTACACCGGGGAGCTGTTTTTT.

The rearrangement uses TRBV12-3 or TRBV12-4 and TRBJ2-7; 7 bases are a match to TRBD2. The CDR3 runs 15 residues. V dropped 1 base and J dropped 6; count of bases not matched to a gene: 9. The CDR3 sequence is CASSLGREKLLEQYF. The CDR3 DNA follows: TGTGCCAGCAGTTTAGGGCGGGAGAAGTTACTCGAGCAGTACTTC.

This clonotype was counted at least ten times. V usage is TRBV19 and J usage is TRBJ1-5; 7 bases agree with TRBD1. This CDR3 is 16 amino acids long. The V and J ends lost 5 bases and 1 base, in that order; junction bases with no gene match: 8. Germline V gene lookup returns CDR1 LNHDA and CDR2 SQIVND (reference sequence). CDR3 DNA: TGTGCCAGTAGTGCGACAGGGAGGGTCAGCAATCAGCCCCAGCATTTT. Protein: CASSATGRVSNQPQHF.

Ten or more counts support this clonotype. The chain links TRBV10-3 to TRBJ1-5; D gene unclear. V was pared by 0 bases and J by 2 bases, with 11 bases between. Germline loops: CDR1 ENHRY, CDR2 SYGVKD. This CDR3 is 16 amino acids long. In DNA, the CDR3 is TGTGCCATCAGTGAGTCGATTGGGTCTGGCAATCAGCCCCAGCATTTT. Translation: CAISESIGSGNQPQHF.